A single sample is the source of the 28 T cell receptor beta chains below, sequenced in a study of T cells in Graves' hyperthyroidism and ophthalmopathy. Researchers took RNA transcripts and amplified the TCR beta CDR3 regions from them. TCR CDR3 regions were first amplified by RT-PCR with HTBI primers. TCRdb fed the multiplex PCR reads into MiXCR, producing one record per CDR3 protein. The table lists roughly 570,000 distinct CDR3 sequences, about half of them singletons. Specimen: peripheral blood or thyroid tissue (not recorded which). These receptors were obtained from an adult woman with Graves' disease, either hyperthyroidism or ophthalmopathy (not recorded which).

This chain links TRBV15 with TRBJ1-1; TRBD1 matches at 10 bases. Germline trimming cut 5 bases from V and 7 bases from J; bases unmatched to any gene: 4. The CDR3 length is 13 residues. The V gene's germline CDR1 is LNHNV and CDR2 YYDKDF (reference sequence). The CDR3 DNA follows: TGTGCCACCAGCGGTGACAGGGGGCATGAAGCTTTCTTT. Translation gives CATSGDRGHEAFF.

There are a few counts of this clonotype. The chain carries TRBV12-3 or TRBV12-4 and TRBJ1-4; D possibly corresponds to TRBD1 (6 bases). V dropped 5 bases and J dropped 4 bases, with 14 bases sitting between them. The CDR3 has 15 amino acids. For the CDR3, the DNA is TGTGCCAGCAGTCCACGGACAGATCTTAATGAAAAACTGTTTTTT. Its protein is CASSPRTDLNEKLFF.

This clonotype was seen ten or more times. V and J are TRBV19 and TRBJ2-2; D is perhaps TRBD1 or TRBD2 (7 bases each). CDR1 and CDR2 from the germline V gene are LNHDA and SQIVND (reference sequence). Between the trimmed V and J ends, which lost 2 bases and 2 bases, there was a span of 21 bases. The CDR3 covers 19 residues. The CDR3 coding sequence is TGTGCCAGTAGTATACCCCTTTACGACAGGGACTATAACACCGGGGAGCTGTTTTTT. Protein product: CASSIPLYDRDYNTGELFF.

The table lists this clonotype with many counts. The V gene is TRBV6-2 or TRBV6-3, the J gene TRBJ2-7; the D gene is possibly TRBD1 (6 bases). The CDR3 is 14 residues long. Trimming shortened V by 2 bases and J by 3 bases, and 11 bases separated the two germline ends. From germline, CDR1 is MNHEY and CDR2 SVGEGT. As DNA, the CDR3 is TGTGCCAGCAGTTACGCCTGGGACATCTACGAGCAGTACTTC. Its protein product is CASSYAWDIYEQYF.

The J gene is TRBJ2-7, the V gene TRBV10-3; 9 nucleotides align to TRBD2. CDR1 and CDR2 from the germline V gene are ENHRY and SYGVKD. Trimming cost V 3 bases and J 3 bases; bases outside gene matches: 6. The CDR3 is 15 amino acids. The DNA of the CDR3 is TGTGCCATCAGTGACGTAGCGGGGGACCTCTACGAGCAGTACTTC. This encodes CAISDVAGDLYEQYF.

The chain has TRBV7-8 and TRBJ2-5; D remains unclear. V dropped 5 bases and J dropped 6 bases, with 10 bases sitting between them. Germline V gene data show CDR1 as SGHVS and CDR2 as FQNEAQ. There are 12 residues in the CDR3. The CDR3 reads CASSPDLQTQYF. For the CDR3, the DNA is TGTGCCAGCAGCCCGGACCTCCAGACCCAGTACTTC. Full variable domain (remainder filled in from reference TRBV7-8 and TRBJ2-5): GAGVSQSPRYKVAKRGQDVALRCDPISGHVSLFWYQQALGQGPEFLTYFQNEAQLDKSGLPSDRFFAERPEGSVSTLKIQRTQQEDSAVYLCASSPDLQTQYFGPGTRLLVL.

Note on this clonotype: A much larger clonotype is one base distant, so this may be a read error. Lacking the conserved final phenylalanine or tryptophan, this CDR3 likely reflects a read error. The J gene is TRBJ1-1, the V gene TRBV30; TRBD1 is a possible D gene (5 bases). V lost 8 bases, J lost 1 base, and 11 bases lay in between. The CDR3 is made up of 12 amino acids. The germline CDR1 and CDR2 sequences are GTSNPN and SVGIG (reference sequence). CDR3 residues: CAQGKANTEAFL. The CDR3 nucleotides are TGTGCCCAGGGTAAGGCGAACACTGAAGCTTTCCTT.

This clonotype was recorded many times. The CDR3 region is CASSSGTSGMRFYEQYF. CDR3 sequence (DNA): TGTGCCAGCAGCTCCGGGACTAGCGGAATGCGTTTCTACGAGCAGTACTTC. The rearrangement uses TRBV11-2 and TRBJ2-7; 11 bases line up with TRBD2. The length of the CDR3 is 17 residues. Per the germline V gene, CDR1 is SGHAT and CDR2 is FQNNGV. With V trimmed by 4 bases and J by 3 bases, 11 bases remained unmatched.

This clonotype showed up many times. V is TRBV29-1 and J is TRBJ1-2, with 7 bases lining up with TRBD1. Trimming removed 8 bases from V and 8 bases from J; junction bases left unmatched: 8. CDR1 SQVTM and CDR2 ANQGSEA come from the germline V gene. There are 11 residues in the CDR3. In DNA form, the CDR3 reads TGCAGCCTAGGAACAGGGGACGGCTACACCTTC. Amino acids: CSLGTGDGYTF.

Many counts were recorded for this clonotype. The chain links TRBV4-2 to TRBJ1-1; 7 bases are a match to TRBD1. V shed 0 bases and J 11 bases; nucleotides not matched to a gene: 18. The CDR3 is 17 residues long. CDR1 is LGHNA, CDR2 YNFKEQ, per germline. This chain's CDR3 is CASSQEVGRGTDRDAFF. In DNA form, the CDR3 reads TGTGCCAGCAGCCAAGAGGTTGGACGAGGGACCGACAGGGATGCTTTCTTT.

The chain uses TRBV20-1 and TRBJ1-5; the match to TRBD1 covers 7 bases. The CDR3 is 14 residues long. After removal of 4 bases from V and 2 bases from J, the junction contained 5 bases not matched to a gene. Germline loops: CDR1 DFQATT, CDR2 SNEGSKA (reference sequence). The CDR3 region is CSAKRGRGNQPQHF. CDR3 coding DNA: TGCAGTGCTAAGAGGGGGCGAGGCAATCAGCCCCAGCATTTT.

The chain uses TRBV3-1 and TRBJ2-7; 11 nucleotides align to TRBD2. With 4 bases clipped from V and 7 bases from J, the junction kept 12 bases outside the gene matches. CDR1 and CDR2 (germline): LGHDT, YNNKEL (reference sequence). The CDR3 has 16 residues. The CDR3 loop reads CASSRGSTSGSGEQYF. CDR3 coding DNA: TGTGCCAGCAGCCGAGGGTCTACTAGCGGGAGCGGGGAGCAGTACTTC.

This clonotype was seen ten or more times. V and J are TRBV7-2 and TRBJ1-5; 12 bases are shared with TRBD1. V trimming: 5 bases; J trimming: 10 bases; junction bases outside the gene matches: 6. The CDR3 is 14 residues long. The germline gives CDR1 SGHTA, CDR2 FQGNSA. The CDR3 DNA is TGTGCCAGCAGCGAGGGACAGGGGGCCTCACCCCAGCATTTT. Translating gives CASSEGQGASPQHF.

This clonotype was found a few times. The chain has TRBV29-1 and TRBJ1-2; the D is unclear. The CDR3 spans 13 residues. In germline, CDR1 is SQVTM, CDR2 ANQGSEA. The V gene lost 8 bases and the J gene lost 3 bases, with 16 bases spanning the gap. CDR3 DNA sequence: TGCAGCACGGAGCAGGTGATGGACTATGGCTACACCTTC. Its translation: CSTEQVMDYGYTF.

The chain joins TRBV6-2 or TRBV6-3 to TRBJ1-1; TRBD1 matches at 8 bases. The CDR3 totals 13 residues. Germline assignment: CDR1 MNHEY and CDR2 SVGEGT. V trimming: 4 bases; J trimming: 7 bases; junction bases outside the gene matches: 5. The CDR3 DNA is TGTGCCAGCAGTTCGACAGGGGAGTTTGAAGCTTTCTTT. This encodes CASSSTGEFEAFF.

This clonotype was seen a few times. This rearrangement joins TRBV6-6 to TRBJ2-5, with a possible D match to TRBD2 (5 bases). The V end was cut by 10 bases, the J end by 3 bases, with 21 bases between. Germline assignment: CDR1 MNHNY and CDR2 SVGAGI (reference sequence). The length of the CDR3 is 15 residues. DNA of the CDR3: TGTGCCACCAACCGGGCGGGCCGCAGCGAAGAGACCCAGTACTTC. This codes for CATNRAGRSEETQYF.

This clonotype showed up many times. This CDR3 reads CASSLRGEEKLFF. CDR3 DNA sequence: TGTGCCAGCAGCTTACGGGGTGAAGAAAAACTGTTTTTT. The chain couples TRBV7-9 to TRBJ1-4; no firm D call. The CDR3 is 13 amino acids. The germline V gene encodes CDR1 SEHNR and CDR2 FQNEAQ (reference sequence). V gave up 2 bases and J gave up 8 bases, with 9 bases separating them. Full variable domain (outside the CDR3, taken from reference TRBV7-9 and TRBJ1-4): DTGVSQNPRHKITKRGQNVTFRCDPISEHNRLYWYRQTLGQGPEFLTYFQNEAQLEKSRLLSDRFSAERPKGSFSTLEIQRTEQGDSAMYLCASSLRGEEKLFFGSGTQLSVL.

Regarding this clonotype: The junction departs from germline at one end; a sequencing error may be responsible. The chain employs TRBV7-2 and TRBJ2-2; 12 bases map to TRBD2. This CDR3 has 16 amino acids. CDR1 SGHTA and CDR2 FQGNSA come from the germline V gene. This chain's CDR3 is CASSPPSGRALGEQFF. The CDR3 DNA follows: TGTGCCAGCAGCCCCCCTAGCGGGAGGGCCCTCGGGGAGCAGTTTTTT.

This clonotype was detected many times. This rearrangement joins TRBV5-1 to TRBJ1-4; D gene uncertain. The CDR3 loop spans 15 amino acids. Trimming pared 3 bases from V and 8 bases from J, leaving 17 bases between. Germline lookup yields CDR1 SGHRS and CDR2 YFSETQ. The CDR3 region has the DNA TGCGCCAGCAGCTCGACGCCCGGACGAGAAGAAAAACTGTTTTTT. Amino acid sequence: CASSSTPGREEKLFF.

This clonotype showed up many times. The chain is built from TRBV6-1 and TRBJ1-6; D is undetermined. This CDR3 spans 13 amino acids. V was shortened by 5 bases and J by 6 bases, with 8 bases between the two germline ends. Per the germline V gene, CDR1 is MNHNS and CDR2 is SASEGT. This CDR3 is CASSTMFNSPLHF. The CDR3 DNA reads TGTGCCAGCAGTACGATGTTTAATTCACCCCTCCACTTT.

The rearrangement links TRBV9 to TRBJ1-1, with D perhaps matching TRBD1 (6 bases). In germline, CDR1 is SGDLS, CDR2 YYNGEE. Between the trimmed V and J ends, which lost 4 bases and 5 bases, there was a span of 15 bases. The CDR3 contains 14 residues. The CDR3 loop reads CASSSPTGRTEAFF. The CDR3 region has the DNA TGTGCCAGCAGCAGCCCAACAGGGCGGACTGAAGCTTTCTTT.

The chain links TRBV7-8 to TRBJ1-5, with D unresolved. The V gene's germline CDR1 is SGHVS and CDR2 FQNEAQ. V dropped 9 bases and J dropped 0 bases, with 9 bases sitting between them. There are 13 residues in the CDR3. The CDR3 is CASSKDSNQPQHF. As DNA, the CDR3 is TGTGCCAGTAGTAAGGATAGCAATCAGCCCCAGCATTTT.

The rearrangement joins TRBV7-6 to TRBJ2-2; 11 nucleotides align to TRBD2. Germline V gene sequence: CDR1 SGHVS, CDR2 FNYEAQ. The ends lost 5 bases at V and 4 bases at J; junction bases unmatched: 12. The CDR3 is 18 residues long. The CDR3 region has the DNA TGTGCCAGCAGCATCGGCTCACTAGCGGGAGACGGCACCGGGGAGCTGTTTTTT. It is translated as CASSIGSLAGDGTGELFF.

This chain uses TRBV2 with TRBJ2-4; no firm D call. Germline V gene sequence: CDR1 SNHLY, CDR2 FYNNEI. The length of the CDR3 is 15 residues. Trimming left V 6 bases short and J 6 bases short, with 18 bases between. The CDR3 DNA follows: TGTGCCAGCAGGTTCAGGCAGTTCGGCACAAACATTCAGTACTTC. Translated: CASRFRQFGTNIQYF. The full variable domain, rest sourced from reference TRBV2 and TRBJ2-4, is EPEVTQTPSHQVTQMGQEVILRCVPISNHLYFYWYRQILGQKVEFLVSFYNNEISEKSEIFDDQFSVERPDGSNFTLKIRSTKLEDSAMYFCASRFRQFGTNIQYFGAGTRLSVL.

The genes are TRBV6-5 and TRBJ1-4, with 10 bases fitting TRBD1. The CDR3 spans 17 residues. The trim removed 5 bases at V and 8 bases at J, leaving 14 bases unmatched. Germline CDR1 and CDR2: MNHEY and SVGAGI. The CDR3 coding sequence is TGTGCCAGCAGTCCGGGGACAGGGGTCGCTCCCGGCGAAAAACTGTTTTTT. It is translated as CASSPGTGVAPGEKLFF.

The chain couples TRBV7-3 to TRBJ1-2; maybe TRBD1 (5 bases). Trimming took off 5 bases at V and 8 bases at J, with 12 bases between the two ends. From germline, CDR1 is SGHTA and CDR2 FQGTGA. CDR3 size: 12 residues. CDR3 loop: CASSDGGDGYTF. CDR3 sequence (DNA): TGTGCCAGCAGCGACGGGGGGGACGGCTACACCTTC.

Comment on this clonotype: One end of the junction varies from germline; a read error may be responsible. J is TRBJ2-1 and V is TRBV14; D perhaps matches TRBD2 (5 bases). Germline V gene data show CDR1 as SGHDN and CDR2 as FVKESK. The CDR3 covers 12 residues. CDR3 coding DNA: TGTGCCTGCAGCCAAGTTGGCGGGCCCCAGTTCTTC. Its translation is CACSQVGGPQFF.

This clonotype was found many times. This chain connects TRBV6-6 to TRBJ1-2; D may be TRBD1 (5 bases). V lost 2 bases and J lost 4, with 8 bases in between. Germline loops: CDR1 MNHNY, CDR2 SVGAGI (reference sequence). CDR3 size: 13 residues. The DNA of the CDR3 is TGTGCCAGCAGTTACCCGGGACTCTATGGCTACACCTTC. This translates into CASSYPGLYGYTF.